This TCR beta chain was identified in a study of blood T cell repertoires in COVID-19. Study as a whole: The origin of the acute and convalescent COVID-19 samples was the United States, Italy and Spain. PBMCs, B-cell-depleted T cells, or T cells provided the cDNA or gDNA that made up the material.

The CDR3 loop spans 15 amino acids. The J segment lost 11 bases and the V segment lost 3 bases, leaving 14 bases of the junction unmatched. Per germline, CDR1 LNHDA and CDR2 SQIVND (reference sequence). Some clones are missing from TCRdb's copy, which holds only in-frame ones; the method was immunoSEQ multiplex PCR. The table records roughly 80,000 clones, around nine tenths of them present only once. The sample was peripheral blood. The rearrangement uses TRBV19 and TRBJ2-3, with 7 bases identical to TRBD1. The receptor was isolated from a man over 45 with active COVID-19. The CDR3 DNA follows: TGTGCCAGTAGTATGGCGCCGCGACAGGGCGCCCGGCAGTATTTT. It specifies CASSMAPRQGARQYF. The entire variable domain, with the rest obtained from reference TRBV19 and TRBJ2-3, is as follows: DGGITQSPKYLFRKEGQNVTLSCEQNLNHDAMYWYRQDPGQGLRLIYYSQIVNDFQKGDIAEGYSVSREKKESFPLTVTSAQKNPTAFYLCASSMAPRQGARQYFGPGTRLTVL.